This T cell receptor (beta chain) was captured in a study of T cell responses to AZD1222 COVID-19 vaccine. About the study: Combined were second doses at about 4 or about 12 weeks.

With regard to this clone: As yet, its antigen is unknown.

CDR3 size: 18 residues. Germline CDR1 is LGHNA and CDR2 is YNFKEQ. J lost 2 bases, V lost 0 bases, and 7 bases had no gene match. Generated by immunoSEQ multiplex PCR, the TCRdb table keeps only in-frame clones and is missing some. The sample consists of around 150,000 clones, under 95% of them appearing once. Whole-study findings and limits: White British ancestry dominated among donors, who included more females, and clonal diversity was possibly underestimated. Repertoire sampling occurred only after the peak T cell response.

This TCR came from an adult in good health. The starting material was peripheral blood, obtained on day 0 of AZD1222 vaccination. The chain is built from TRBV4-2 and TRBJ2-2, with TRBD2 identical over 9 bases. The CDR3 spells CASSQESSGVLNTGELFF. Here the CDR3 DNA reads TGTGCCAGCAGCCAAGAATCTAGCGGGGTCCTAAACACCGGGGAGCTGTTTTTT.